These 19 T cell receptor beta chains were sequenced from one sample in a study of control samples from healthy donors and cancer patients. Assay: immunoSEQ multiplex PCR; the TCRdb copy retains only in-frame clones and omits some. This table has about 76,000 clones, around 90% appearing once. Input material: PBMCs. These receptors were collected from a woman in her forties or fifties with colorectal cancer.

This clone has only one observation. This sequence joins TRBV14 and TRBJ2-5, with no clear D. Trimming removed 5 bases from V and 5 bases from J, with 15 bases in between. The CDR3 spans 14 residues. CDR1 and CDR2 (germline): SGHDN, FVKESK. The CDR3 bases are TGTGCCAGCAGCGCTCAGGTCGGTGGGGAGACCCAGTACTTC. Its protein is CASSAQVGGETQYF. Based on the CDR3 plus reference TRBV14 and TRBJ2-5, the full variable domain is EAGVTQFPSHSVIEKGQTVTLRCDPISGHDNLYWYRRVMGKEIKFLLHFVKESKQDESGMPNNRFLAERTGGTYSTLKVQPAELEDSGVYFCASSAQVGGETQYFGPGTRLLVL.

V usage is TRBV4-1 and J usage is TRBJ1-1; 7 nucleotides align to TRBD1. The CDR3 runs to 14 residues. Germline lookup yields CDR1 MGHRA and CDR2 YSYEKL. V gave up 8 bases and J gave up 6 bases; unmatched junction bases: 12. The CDR3 coding sequence is TGCGCCAGCGGGCTAGACAGGGTGGGCGCTGAAGCTTTCTTT. Translated: CASGLDRVGAEAFF.

In this sample, this clone turned up once. The CDR3, as DNA: TGTGCCAGCAGTAACACAGGGAGCTATGGCTACACCTTC. Its translation is CASSNTGSYGYTF. The chain recombines TRBV6-5 with TRBJ1-2; maybe TRBD1 (6 bases). This CDR3 comprises 13 residues. CDR1 is MNHEY and CDR2 is SVGAGI in the germline V gene. V lost 5 bases and J lost 4, with 11 bases in between.

This clone was seen only once. The gene calls are TRBV6-2 or TRBV6-3 and TRBJ2-1; 9 nucleotides agree with TRBD2. This CDR3 is 16 amino acids long. V gave up 5 bases and J gave up 10 bases; unmatched junction bases: 15. Germline assignment: CDR1 MNHEY and CDR2 SVGEGT. CDR3 nucleotide sequence: TGTGCCAGCAGTCCCAGGGCAGCGGGGGGTCCTGGGGAGCAGTTCTTC. Protein sequence: CASSPRAAGGPGEQFF.

The rearrangement joins TRBV18 to TRBJ1-2; D gene uncertain. CDR3 length: 13 residues. CDR1 is KGHSH and CDR2 is LQKENI in the germline V gene. Trimming cost V 3 bases and J 4 bases, with 9 bases left between them. CDR3 sequence: CASSPGEIYGYTF. The CDR3 DNA is TGTGCCAGCTCACCGGGAGAGATCTATGGCTACACCTTC.

The rearrangement joins TRBV2 to TRBJ1-5, with D hard to call. Germline assignment: CDR1 SNHLY and CDR2 FYNNEI. Trimming took 3 bases from V and 2 from J, leaving 8 bases between them. The CDR3 has 14 residues. The CDR3 protein is CASSDSWGNQPQHF. The DNA for the CDR3 is TGTGCCAGCAGTGACAGTTGGGGCAATCAGCCCCAGCATTTT.

The chain recombines TRBV20-1 with TRBJ1-2, with a possible D match to TRBD1 (6 bases). V gave up 3 bases and J gave up 8 bases, with 16 bases separating them. The germline gives CDR1 DFQATT, CDR2 SNEGSKA (reference sequence). The CDR3 is 13 residues long. CDR3: CSASRGGIGGYTF. The CDR3 coding sequence is TGCAGTGCTAGTCGAGGGGGGATCGGGGGCTACACCTTC.

The rearrangement joins TRBV29-1 to TRBJ2-5; no definite D call. The CDR3 extends over 10 amino acids. Germline assignment: CDR1 SQVTM and CDR2 ANQGSEA. CDR3 nucleotides: TGCAGGGGAAGGCAAGAGACCCAGTACTTC. Translated, it gives CRGRQETQYF.

This chain links TRBV3-1 (or the pseudogene TRBV3-2) with TRBJ2-1; 8 bases fit TRBD1. Trimming cost V 4 bases and J 6 bases; bases outside gene matches: 8. This CDR3 region has 15 residues. Germline V gene data show CDR1 as LGHDT and CDR2 as YNNKEL (reference sequence). The CDR3 region is CASSLGQGGSNEQFF. The CDR3 DNA reads TGTGCCAGCAGCCTTGGACAGGGTGGGAGCAATGAGCAGTTCTTC.

This clone appeared a single time. The genes are TRBV5-1 and TRBJ2-3; possibly TRBD1 or TRBD2 for D (6 bases each). Trimming left V 2 bases short and J 5 bases short, with 15 bases between. Germline CDR1 reads SGHRS; CDR2 reads YFSETQ. The CDR3 has 15 residues. The CDR3 DNA is TGCGCCAGCAGCTTTATGACGGGGGCGGGAGATACGCAGTATTTT. Encoded protein: CASSFMTGAGDTQYF. Looking up the rest from reference TRBV5-1 and TRBJ2-3 gives the full variable domain: KAGVTQTPRYLIKTRGQQVTLSCSPISGHRSVSWYQQTPGQGLQFLFEYFSETQRNKGNFPGRFSGRQFSNSRSEMNVSTLELGDSALYLCASSFMTGAGDTQYFGPGTRLTVL.

The V and J genes are TRBV2 and TRBJ1-4; perhaps TRBD1 as D (5 bases). Trimming removed 6 bases at V and 8 bases at J, with 10 bases between. Per the germline V gene, CDR1 is SNHLY and CDR2 is FYNNEI. The CDR3 spans 12 residues. Here the CDR3 reads CASSRGEEKLFF. The CDR3 DNA reads as TGTGCCAGCAGCCGGGGGGAAGAAAAACTGTTTTTT.

This chain uses TRBV18 with TRBJ2-2; possibly TRBD1 for D (6 bases). V lost 3 bases, J lost 4 bases, and 12 bases lay in between. Germline lookup yields CDR1 KGHSH and CDR2 LQKENI. The CDR3 runs to 15 residues. CDR3 sequence: CASSPTRGITGELFF. The CDR3 DNA sequence: TGTGCCAGCTCACCCACAAGGGGGATCACCGGGGAGCTGTTTTTT.

This clone appeared once. The V and J genes are TRBV19 and TRBJ1-3; D remains ambiguous. The CDR3 covers 14 residues. Trimming shortened V by 4 bases and J by 0 bases, and 7 bases separated the two germline ends. Germline CDR1 LNHDA, CDR2 SQIVND (reference sequence). CDR3 amino acids: CASSRRDSGNTIYF. CDR3 DNA sequence: TGTGCCAGTAGTAGGCGGGACTCTGGAAACACCATATATTTT.

This rearrangement joins TRBV7-2 to TRBJ1-1; no reliable D call. CDR1 and CDR2 from the germline V gene are SGHTA and FQGNSA. Trimming stripped 1 base from V and 5 bases from J, with 5 bases between. This CDR3 has 12 amino acids. The CDR3 loop reads CASSLGVTEAFF. CDR3 nucleotides: TGTGCCAGCAGCTTAGGGGTAACTGAAGCTTTCTTT.

The chain carries TRBV2 and TRBJ2-7, with TRBD1 as a possible D gene (6 bases). Germline CDR1 is SNHLY and CDR2 is FYNNEI. The CDR3 totals 14 residues. Trimming removed 5 bases at V and 6 bases at J, with 17 bases between. CDR3 nucleotides: TGTGCCAGCAGTCCATTAAACAGGGCTGGCGAGCAGTACGTC. As protein: CASSPLNRAGEQYV.

The chain is built from TRBV6-1 and TRBJ1-5; D unclear. CDR3 length equals 14 residues. Germline CDR1 reads MNHNS; CDR2 reads SASEGT. Trimming took 9 bases from V and 0 from J, leaving 12 bases between them. CDR3 loop: CASKERVSNQPQHF. CDR3 DNA sequence: TGTGCCAGTAAGGAACGAGTTAGCAATCAGCCCCAGCATTTT.

The V and J genes are TRBV28 and TRBJ2-1; 11 nucleotides line up with TRBD2. CDR1 and CDR2 from the germline V gene are MDHEN and SYDVKM. With V trimmed by 3 bases and J by 2 bases, 9 bases remained unmatched. The CDR3 covers 18 residues. CDR3 residues: CASSLGSGGAVTYNEQFF. The CDR3 DNA reads as TGTGCCAGCAGTTTGGGTAGCGGGGGGGCCGTAACCTACAATGAGCAGTTCTTC.

The chain is built from TRBV20-1 and TRBJ2-3, with D unclear. Germline-derived CDR1 and CDR2 are DFQATT and SNEGSKA (reference sequence). V was clipped by 2 bases and J by 3 bases, with 3 bases between them. This CDR3 spans 11 amino acids. CDR3 nucleotides: TGCAGTGCTAGACCGACAGATACGCAGTATTTT. It translates to CSARPTDTQYF.

The V gene is TRBV29-1, the J gene TRBJ2-3; 9 bases line up with TRBD1. Looked up from germline, CDR1 is SQVTM and CDR2 is ANQGSEA. V lost 6 bases to trimming and J lost 6 bases; unmatched junction nucleotides: 10. The CDR3 consists of 14 residues. The CDR3 DNA is TGCAGCGTCAGGACAGGGGCGCCCCAGGATACGCAGTATTTT. It translates to CSVRTGAPQDTQYF.